Sequencing of this TCR beta chain was carried out in a study of blood T cell repertoires in COVID-19. A few counts support this clone. The V gene end was trimmed by 4 bases and the J gene end by 5 bases; junction bases not matched to a gene: 3. Germline V gene data show CDR1 as SNHLY and CDR2 as FYNNEI. This CDR3 region has 14 residues. The Seattle patients, enrolled during active infection, were followed longitudinally. Produced via immunoSEQ multiplex PCR; TCRdb's table is partial and in-frame only. The sample yields about 160,000 clones, approximately 85% seen once. The receptor was isolated from a man older than 75 with COVID-19, enrolled during active disease. This sequence joins TRBV2 and TRBJ1-4; 8 bases are a match to TRBD1. The specimen was peripheral blood. The CDR3 region is CASSGRTGNEKLFF. DNA of the CDR3: TGTGCCAGCAGTGGACGGACAGGGAATGAAAAACTGTTTTTT.